This TCR beta chain appears in the sequencing data of a study of T-cell reconstitution after alpha-beta-depleted transplantation in children. After removal of 6 bases from V and 2 bases from J, the junction contained 7 bases not matched to a gene. CDR3 length: 17 residues. Germline V gene data show CDR1 as MGHRA and CDR2 as YSYEKL. This clonotype was picked up many times. For TCRbeta, the library was prepared with unique molecular identifiers. TCRdb recomputed calls from the PCR reads with MiXCR, one row per CDR3 protein. This table has hundreds of thousands of distinct CDR3 sequences, roughly a tenth appearing once.

The sample consisted of PBMCs, taken before TCRalphabeta/CD19-depleted stem cell transplant. This sequence joins TRBV4-1 and TRBJ2-2; 12 positions agree with TRBD2. The clonotype was recovered from a child aged 2 to 10 with inherited bone marrow failure, due to receive a stem cell transplant. The CDR3: CASSPLAGGQNTGELFF. For the CDR3, the DNA is TGCGCCAGCAGTCCACTAGCGGGAGGCCAAAACACCGGGGAGCTGTTTTTT.